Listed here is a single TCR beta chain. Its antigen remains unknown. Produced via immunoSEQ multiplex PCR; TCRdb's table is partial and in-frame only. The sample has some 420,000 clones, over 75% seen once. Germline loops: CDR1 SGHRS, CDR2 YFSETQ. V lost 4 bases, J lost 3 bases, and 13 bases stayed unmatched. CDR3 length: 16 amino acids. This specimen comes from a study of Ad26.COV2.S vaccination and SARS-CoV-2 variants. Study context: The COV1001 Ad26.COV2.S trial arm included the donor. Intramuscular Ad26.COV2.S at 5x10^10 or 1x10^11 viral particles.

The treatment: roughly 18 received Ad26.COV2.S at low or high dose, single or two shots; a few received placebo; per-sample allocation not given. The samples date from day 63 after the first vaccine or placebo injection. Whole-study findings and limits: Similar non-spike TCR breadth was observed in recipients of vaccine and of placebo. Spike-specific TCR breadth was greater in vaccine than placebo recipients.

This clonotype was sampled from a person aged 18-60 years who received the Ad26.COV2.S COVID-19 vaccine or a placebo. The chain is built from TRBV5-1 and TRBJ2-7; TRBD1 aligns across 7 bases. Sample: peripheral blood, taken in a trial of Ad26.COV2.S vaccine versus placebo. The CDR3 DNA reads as TGCGCCAGCAGCACCAATCGACAGGGCTCTGGCTACGAGCAGTACTTC. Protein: CASSTNRQGSGYEQYF.